These T cell receptor beta chains were read from a single sample in a study of cytomegalovirus exposure and HLA in healthy donors. TCRdb's table, derived via immunoSEQ multiplex PCR, lists solely in-frame clones and lacks some. The data hold about 95,000 clones, with about 76% observed a single time. The source material was PBMCs. The receptors originated from a woman in her sixties or seventies in good health and CMV-seropositive. CDR3s include the opening cysteine and the closing phenylalanine or tryptophan. The D gene is left open where the match is weak. The listing skips clone size in some rows; elsewhere it reads once, few, many or a size class.

13	TRBV5-6	few	.	TRBJ1-3	CASSSAAGNTIYF	TGTGCCAGCAGCTCGGCGGCGGGAAACACCATATATTTT
12	TRBV21-1	.	.	TRBJ2-5	CAIPTEGETQYF	TGTGCCATCCCGACGGAGGGAGAGACCCAGTACTTC
15	TRBV2	.	TRBD2	TRBJ2-3	CASHRRVAGSDTQYF	TGTGCCAGCCACAGGAGGGTAGCGGGGTCGGATACGCAGTATTTT
14	TRBV6-5	.	TRBD1	TRBJ1-1	CASSRQGQNTEAFF	TGTGCCAGCAGCCGACAGGGACAGAACACTGAAGCTTTCTTT
14	TRBV5-1	.	.	TRBJ2-5	CASRSNPIQETQYF	TGCGCCAGCAGGAGCAATCCCATCCAAGAGACCCAGTACTTC
14	TRBV18	.	.	TRBJ2-7	CASSPPGGANEQYF	TGTGCCAGCTCACCACCGGGGGGAGCGAACGAGCAGTACTTC
16	TRBV11-3	once	TRBD2	TRBJ2-1	CASSFRGLAGDNEQFF	TGTGCCAGCAGCTTCCGAGGACTAGCGGGGGACAATGAGCAGTTCTTC
18	TRBV18	.	TRBD1	TRBJ1-1	CASSRSGTGGGDRTEAFF	TGTGCCAGCTCACGCTCCGGGACAGGAGGTGGGGACAGAACTGAAGCTTTCTTT
15	TRBV7-9	.	TRBD1	TRBJ2-4	CASSRLGGTGSIQYF	TGTGCCAGCAGCCGCCTGGGTGGGACAGGGTCCATTCAGTACTTC
13	TRBV19	once	.	TRBJ2-7	CASSGSRAYEQYF	TGTGCCAGTAGTGGCAGTCGGGCCTACGAGCAGTACTTC
15	TRBV5-8	.	TRBD1	TRBJ2-7	CASSFTGVGDYEQYF	TGTGCCAGCAGTTTTACAGGGGTTGGCGACTACGAGCAGTACTTC
13	TRBV7-2	once	.	TRBJ2-5	CASSGGLRETQYF	TGTGCCAGCAGCGGAGGGTTACGGGAGACCCAGTACTTC
14	TRBV5-6	few	.	TRBJ2-7	CASSSGTTSYEQYF	TGTGCCAGCAGCTCCGGGACAACAAGCTACGAGCAGTACTTC
12	TRBV29-1	.	.	TRBJ2-1	CSVGAGTGEQFF	TGCAGCGTTGGTGCGGGGACTGGTGAGCAGTTCTTC
15	TRBV2	.	TRBD1	TRBJ2-7	CASSEDRTGGYEQYF	TGTGCCAGCAGTGAAGACAGGACAGGGGGCTACGAGCAGTACTTC
14	TRBV18	.	TRBD1	TRBJ2-7	CASSPTTGSYEQYF	TGTGCCAGCTCACCTACGACAGGGAGCTACGAGCAGTACTTC
13	TRBV5-1	.	TRBD1	TRBJ2-7	CASSLGTGGEQYF	TGCGCCAGCAGCTTGGGGACAGGGGGCGAGCAGTACTTC
13	TRBV7-2	.	.	TRBJ2-1	CASSLRTGDEQFF	TGTGCCAGCAGCTTAAGGACCGGGGATGAGCAGTTCTTC
15	TRBV5-1	.	.	TRBJ1-2	CASSKEPRANYGYTF	TGCGCCAGCAGCAAAGAGCCCCGGGCTAACTATGGCTACACCTTC
18	TRBV27	once	TRBD1	TRBJ1-6	CASRRVGQRSSYNSPLHF	TGTGCCAGCAGACGAGTGGGACAGCGCAGCTCCTATAATTCACCCCTCCACTTT
16	TRBV27	once	TRBD2	TRBJ2-3	CASLTRSGRSTDTQYF	TGTGCCAGCCTCACGAGGAGCGGGAGAAGCACAGATACGCAGTATTTT
12	TRBV29-1	once	.	TRBJ2-5	CSVGRLMEIQYF	TGCAGCGTTGGTAGACTCATGGAGATCCAGTACTTC
16	TRBV7-8	.	TRBD2	TRBJ2-2	CASSFWREGGTGELFF	TGTGCCAGCAGCTTTTGGCGGGAGGGAGGCACCGGGGAGCTGTTTTTT
14	TRBV28	.	.	TRBJ1-6	CATHLSPLDSPLHF	TGTGCCACCCATTTGAGCCCCCTGGATTCACCCCTCCACTTT
15	TRBV19	.	.	TRBJ2-3	CASSRGQGGPDTQYF	TGTGCCAGTAGTAGGGGGCAGGGGGGACCAGATACGCAGTATTTT
16	TRBV27	.	.	TRBJ2-1	CASSQRTVGEGNEQFF	TGTGCCAGCAGTCAGCGGACAGTGGGAGAGGGCAATGAGCAGTTCTTC
15	TRBV6-5	few	.	TRBJ1-1	CASSYRSTAGTEAFF	TGTGCCAGCAGTTACCGATCAACCGCCGGGACAGAAGCTTTCTTT
16	TRBV10-3	.	.	TRBJ1-1	CAISDGKTDMNTEAFF	TGTGCCATCAGTGATGGGAAGACAGATATGAACACTGAAGCTTTCTTT
15	TRBV4-2	.	.	TRBJ2-4	CASSQDEEAKNIQYF	TGTGCCAGCAGCCAAGATGAGGAGGCCAAAAACATTCAGTACTTC
11	TRBV7-9	.	.	TRBJ1-1	CASSVNTEAFF	TGTGCCAGCTCGGTTAACACTGAAGCTTTCTTT
12	TRBV28	.	.	TRBJ2-7	CASSYRSDEQYF	TGTGCCAGCAGTTACAGGTCCGACGAGCAGTACTTC
13	TRBV7-2	.	TRBD1	TRBJ1-2	CASSLNQGDGYTF	TGTGCCAGCAGCCTCAATCAGGGGGATGGCTACACCTTC
13	TRBV5-5	.	.	TRBJ2-1	CASSLGVANEQFF	TGTGCCAGCAGCTTGGGGGTAGCCAACGAGCAGTTCTTC
14	TRBV5-1	.	.	TRBJ2-7	CASSLLGGDYEQYF	TGCGCCAGCAGCTTGTTAGGCGGGGACTACGAGCAGTACTTC
13	TRBV5-1	.	.	TRBJ1-2	CASRQGPDYGYTF	TGCGCCAGCAGACAGGGTCCCGACTATGGCTACACCTTC
11	TRBV28	.	.	TRBJ2-1	CASSSRDEQFF	TGTGCCAGCAGTAGTCGGGATGAGCAGTTCTTC
15	TRBV6-4	once	.	TRBJ2-2	CASAAGGSGSGELFF	TGTGCCAGCGCTGCGGGTGGGAGTGGAAGCGGGGAGCTGTTTTTT
16	TRBV30	.	TRBD2	TRBJ2-3	CAWRRGGLAGLGAQYF	TGTGCCTGGAGACGGGGGGGACTAGCGGGGTTGGGGGCGCAGTATTTT
15	TRBV6-1	.	.	TRBJ2-7	CASSIQQGGAYEQYF	TGTGCCAGCAGTATCCAACAGGGGGGGGCCTACGAGCAGTACTTC
16	TRBV18	once	TRBD1	TRBJ1-2	CASSPNPRQGGYGYTF	TGTGCCAGCTCACCCAATCCCCGACAGGGAGGCTATGGCTACACCTTC
15	TRBV7-9	.	TRBD1	TRBJ2-7	CASSPQDRGGYEQYF	TGTGCCAGCAGCCCCCAGGACAGGGGAGGTTACGAGCAGTACTTC
15	TRBV19	.	TRBD1	TRBJ1-3	CAISDRVNSGNTIYF	TGTGCCATTTCGGACAGGGTTAACTCTGGAAACACCATATATTTT
17	TRBV7-8	.	TRBD2	TRBJ2-1	CASSLKVGTSGSNEQFF	TGTGCCAGCAGCCTTAAGGTAGGGACTAGCGGGAGTAATGAGCAGTTCTTC
14	TRBV2	.	.	TRBJ2-3	CASSLGLVTDTQYF	TGTGCCAGCAGCCTCGGGTTGGTCACAGATACGCAGTATTTT
14	TRBV6-5	.	.	TRBJ2-3	CASSEGQGGDTQYF	TGTGCCAGCAGTGAAGGGCAGGGCGGAGATACGCAGTATTTT
15	TRBV6-5	once	.	TRBJ2-7	CASRPSPGTSYEQYF	TGTGCCAGCAGACCCTCCCCGGGAACCTCCTACGAGCAGTACTTC
19	TRBV5-1	.	TRBD2	TRBJ2-7	CASSLYNSGLAGGTYEQYF	TGCGCCAGCAGCTTGTATAATTCGGGACTAGCGGGAGGAACCTACGAGCAGTACTTC
15	TRBV28	.	TRBD1	TRBJ1-2	CASSPATGGLYGYTF	TGTGCCAGCAGTCCGGCAACAGGGGGCCTCTATGGCTACACCTTC
14	TRBV11-3	.	.	TRBJ1-1	CASSLDSGDTEAFF	TGTGCCAGCAGCTTAGACTCAGGGGACACTGAAGCTTTCTTT
15	TRBV14	.	.	TRBJ2-3	CASSHPRGGRDTQYF	TGTGCCAGCAGCCACCCTAGGGGAGGCAGAGATACGCAGTATTTT
12	TRBV28	few	TRBD2	TRBJ2-1	CASRGGSSGQFF	TGTGCCAGCAGGGGAGGGTCGAGCGGGCAGTTCTTC
11	TRBV2	.	TRBD1	TRBJ1-2	CASSLDREVGF	TGTGCCAGCAGTCTCGACAGGGAGGTAGGCTTC
11	TRBV10-3	.	.	TRBJ1-4	CAISDGEKLFF	TGTGCCATCAGTGACGGGGAAAAACTGTTTTTT
13	TRBV30	once	.	TRBJ1-1	CAWMYREDTEAFF	TGTGCCTGGATGTATAGGGAGGACACTGAAGCTTTCTTT
14	TRBV7-9	.	.	TRBJ1-3	CASSLNPGGNTIYF	TGTGCCAGCAGCTTAAACCCCGGGGGGAACACCATATATTTT
15	TRBV28	.	.	TRBJ1-1	CASSSTTLEGTEAFF	TGTGCCAGCAGTTCTACGACATTGGAGGGCACTGAAGCTTTCTTT